This T cell receptor (beta chain) originates from a study of radiation and T cells in renal cell carcinoma. For the study at large: Nephrectomy followed 15 Gy stereotactic body radiation by 4 weeks. Study-wide results and limits: From baseline, blood top tumor clonotypes peaked at 2 weeks post-radiation.

Details on this clone: Its antigen is undetermined.

The protocol was immunoSEQ multiplex PCR, while the TCRdb copy is restricted to in-frame clones and leaves out a portion. The sample shows roughly 120,000 clones, 75% to 85% of them seen only once. The CDR3 sequence is 15 residues long. Unmatched junction bases numbered 8, after V lost 6 bases and J lost 2 bases. Germline V gene data show CDR1 as MDHEN and CDR2 as SYDVKM. Time point reported: blood 2 weeks post-SBRT. Treatment in this sample: 15 Gy SBRT to primary tumor, nephrectomy 4 weeks later. After SBRT, blood was collected at 2 and 4 weeks, plus baseline. Sequencing was performed on blood, taken from a patient whose treatment included radiotherapy and nephrectomy. This clonotype originated in a woman aged 55 to 70 with renal cell carcinoma. The J gene is TRBJ2-7, the V gene TRBV28, with 9 bases lining up with TRBD1. CDR3 sequence: CASSLSQGAAYEQYF. DNA of the CDR3: TGTGCCAGCAGCCTCTCACAGGGGGCTGCCTACGAGCAGTACTTC.